The entry below gives a single T cell receptor beta chain sequence along with its context. This CDR3 spans 14 amino acids. Authors' processing steps: From reference gene primer amplification, estimates of nucleated cell counts were derived. Method: immunoSEQ multiplex PCR; TCRdb's copy keeps in-frame clones and lacks some. V, J and clone size are those of that table, while D and trimming were read from the DNA. The data show 150,000 to 180,000 clones, under 95% seen once. The sample originates from a study of blood T cell repertoires in COVID-19. Study-level information: In each case, the material was cDNA or gDNA derived from T cells, B-cell-depleted T cells, or PBMCs.

Sequencing was performed on peripheral blood. This sequence joins TRBV21-1 and TRBJ1-1; the D call TRBD1 from the table was never checked on the DNA. TRBV21-1 is assigned pseudogene status. The TCR comes from a man between 50 and 59 years old with acute or convalescent COVID-19. DNA for the CDR3: TGTGCCAGCAGCAAACCGCCAGAGAACACTGAAGCTTTCTTT. Protein sequence: CASSKPPENTEAFF.